This entry features one T cell receptor beta chain sequence. This record belongs to a study of blood T cell repertoires in COVID-19. Across the whole study: From the United States, Italy and Spain came samples of acute and convalescent COVID-19. PBMCs, B-cell-depleted T cells, or T cells provided the cDNA or gDNA that made up the material.

Deletions cut 8 bases from V and 0 bases from J, with 23 bases between. Germline lookup yields CDR1 SGHAT and CDR2 FQNNGV. This CDR3 region has 18 residues. Authors' data handling: Reference gene primers were amplified, and this amplification served to estimate nucleated cell counts. Using immunoSEQ multiplex PCR, the repertoire was profiled, and TCRdb retains in-frame clones only, with some absent. The V and J calls and the clone size are those of that table, but D and trimming were determined from the DNA. The sample yields tens of thousands of clones, around 83% seen once. The specimen was peripheral blood. This sequence originates from a man between 65 and 79 years old with active COVID-19. The chain recombines TRBV11-2 with TRBJ2-1; possibly TRBD2 for D (7 bases). As DNA, the CDR3 is TGTGCCAGCCCGGGGGGAAACGGGGACACGAGCTCCTACAATGAGCAGTTCTTC. Its protein product is CASPGGNGDTSSYNEQFF.